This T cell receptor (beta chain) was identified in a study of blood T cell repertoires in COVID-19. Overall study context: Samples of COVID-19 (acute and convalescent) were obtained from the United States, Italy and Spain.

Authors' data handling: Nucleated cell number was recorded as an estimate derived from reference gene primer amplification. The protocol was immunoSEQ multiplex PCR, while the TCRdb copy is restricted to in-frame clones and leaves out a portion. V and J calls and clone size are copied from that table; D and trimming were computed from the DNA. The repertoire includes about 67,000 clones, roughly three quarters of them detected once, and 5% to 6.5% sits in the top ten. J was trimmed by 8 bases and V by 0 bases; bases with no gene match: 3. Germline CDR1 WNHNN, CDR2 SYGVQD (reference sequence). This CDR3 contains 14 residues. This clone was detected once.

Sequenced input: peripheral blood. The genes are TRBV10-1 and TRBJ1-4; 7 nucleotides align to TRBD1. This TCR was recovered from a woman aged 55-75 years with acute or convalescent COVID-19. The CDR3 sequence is CASSESGDSEKLFF. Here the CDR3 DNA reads TGCGCCAGCAGTGAGTCGGGGGACAGCGAAAAACTGTTTTTT.